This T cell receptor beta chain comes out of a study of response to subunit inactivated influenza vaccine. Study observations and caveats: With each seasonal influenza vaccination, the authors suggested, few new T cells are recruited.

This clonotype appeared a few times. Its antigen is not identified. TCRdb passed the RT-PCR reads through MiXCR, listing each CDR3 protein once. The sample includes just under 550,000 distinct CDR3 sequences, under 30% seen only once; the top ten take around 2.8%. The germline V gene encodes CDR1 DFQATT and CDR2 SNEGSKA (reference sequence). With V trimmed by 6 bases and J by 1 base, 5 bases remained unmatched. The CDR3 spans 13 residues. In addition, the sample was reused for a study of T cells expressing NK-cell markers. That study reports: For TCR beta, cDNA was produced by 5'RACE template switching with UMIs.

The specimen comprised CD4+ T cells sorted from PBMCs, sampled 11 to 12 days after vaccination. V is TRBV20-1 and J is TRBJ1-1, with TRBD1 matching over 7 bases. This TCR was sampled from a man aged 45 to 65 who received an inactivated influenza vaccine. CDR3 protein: CSARGGTNTEAFF. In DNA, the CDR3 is TGCAGTGCCAGGGGGGGGACGAACACTGAAGCTTTCTTT.